These 19 T cell receptor beta chains came from one sample sequenced in a study of cytomegalovirus exposure and HLA in healthy donors. The PCR had 60 Vbeta and 13 Jbeta primers. Profiling relied on immunoSEQ multiplex PCR, and the TCRdb table lists in-frame clones only, not all of them. The table records 99,000 or so clones, approximately 81% of them present only once. Specimen: PBMCs. These TCRs come from a man aged 25-40 years in good health and CMV-seronegative.

V is TRBV7-9 and J is TRBJ1-3; a possible D gene is TRBD1 (6 bases). The germline V and J ends were trimmed by 5 bases and 0 bases, with 14 bases remaining between them. This CDR3 has 16 residues. Germline loops: CDR1 SEHNR, CDR2 FQNEAQ (reference sequence). The CDR3 protein is CASSPRGQSSGNTIYF. CDR3 DNA: TGTGCCAGCAGCCCGCGGGGGCAGAGCTCTGGAAACACCATATATTTT.

V is TRBV4-3 and J is TRBJ2-3; possibly TRBD1 for D (5 bases). This CDR3 is 15 amino acids long. Germline loops: CDR1 LGHNA, CDR2 YSLEER. V was clipped by 3 bases and J by 4 bases, with 14 bases between them. CDR3 bases: TGCGCCAGCAGCCAGTTTCTAGTACAGGCAGATACGCAGTATTTT. It yields the protein CASSQFLVQADTQYF.

J is TRBJ2-7 and V is TRBV4-1, with D maybe TRBD1 (6 bases). The CDR3 consists of 15 residues. Trimming cost V 1 base and J 3 bases, with 13 bases left between them. CDR1 and CDR2 (germline): MGHRA, YSYEKL. CDR3 in amino acids: CASSQAGTFGYEQYF. The CDR3 DNA is TGCGCCAGCAGCCAAGCCGGGACATTTGGCTACGAGCAGTACTTC.

A remark on this clone: The junction departs from germline at one end; a sequencing error may be responsible. This chain uses TRBV7-7 with TRBJ2-3; the D gene is possibly TRBD2 (5 bases). This CDR3 region has 14 residues. The germline V gene has CDR1 SSHAT and CDR2 FNYEAQ (reference sequence). CDR3 sequence: CASSAAGYTDTQYF. In DNA, the CDR3 is TGTGCTAGCAGCGCGGCGGGTTACACAGATACGCAGTATTTT.

V usage is TRBV7-2 and J usage is TRBJ2-1; possibly TRBD2 for D (5 bases). Between the trimmed V and J ends, which lost 1 base and 9 bases, there was a span of 10 bases. Germline CDR1 is SGHTA and CDR2 is FQGNSA. This CDR3 spans 13 amino acids. The CDR3 region is CASSLVLAGEQFF. DNA for the CDR3: TGTGCCAGCAGCTTAGTGCTAGCAGGTGAGCAGTTCTTC. The complete variable domain, with remaining parts taken from reference TRBV7-2 and TRBJ2-1, reads GAGVSQSPSNKVTEKGKDVELRCDPISGHTALYWYRQSLGQGLEFLIYFQGNSAPDKSGLPSDRFSAERTGGSVSTLTIQRTQQEDSAVYLCASSLVLAGEQFFGPGTRLTVL.

The rearrangement joins TRBV5-1 to TRBJ2-7; D perhaps matches TRBD2 (5 bases). The CDR3 covers 14 residues. V lost 0 bases, J lost 0 bases, and 7 bases lay in between. CDR1 SGHRS and CDR2 YFSETQ come from the germline V gene. CDR3: CASSLGEISYEQYF. The CDR3 DNA sequence: TGCGCCAGCAGCTTGGGGGAGATCTCCTACGAGCAGTACTTC.

The chain combines TRBV11-3 with TRBJ2-3; 7 nucleotides align to TRBD2. The V and J ends lost 2 bases and 4 bases, in that order; junction bases with no gene match: 6. The CDR3 covers 15 residues. Per germline, CDR1 SGHNT and CDR2 YENEEA. CDR3 protein: CASSLTWGGADTQYF. The CDR3 DNA reads as TGTGCCAGCAGCTTAACTTGGGGGGGTGCAGATACGCAGTATTTT.

The gene calls are TRBV7-9 and TRBJ2-3, with D possibly TRBD2 on 6 matching bases. Germline values: CDR1 SEHNR, CDR2 FQNEAQ (reference sequence). CDR3 length equals 13 residues. V lost 5 bases, J lost 6 bases, and 12 bases lay in between. CDR3 protein: CASSEGGFDTQYF. The CDR3 DNA follows: TGTGCCAGCAGCGAGGGAGGATTCGATACGCAGTATTTT.

This chain connects TRBV28 to TRBJ2-3, with TRBD2 identical over 8 bases. Germline CDR1 is MDHEN and CDR2 is SYDVKM. The junction had 4 bases not matched to a gene; V was cut back by 2 bases and J by 3 bases. The CDR3 extends over 15 amino acids. The CDR3 loop reads CASSLTGGGTDTQYF. The CDR3 DNA reads TGTGCCAGCAGTTTAACGGGAGGGGGTACAGATACGCAGTATTTT.

This chain uses TRBV11-2 with TRBJ2-7, with no clear D. This CDR3 comprises 15 residues. From germline, CDR1 is SGHAT and CDR2 FQNNGV. Deletions cut 1 base from V and 2 bases from J, with 12 bases between. CDR3 DNA sequence: TGTGCCAGCAGCTTAGGGGTCGACATAGCCTACGAGCAGTACTTC. Its protein is CASSLGVDIAYEQYF.

V is TRBV5-6 and J is TRBJ2-1, with 10 bases fitting TRBD1. CDR3 size: 15 residues. With 1 base clipped from V and 4 bases from J, the junction kept 2 bases outside the gene matches. Germline V lookup: CDR1 SGHDT, CDR2 YYEEEE. The DNA for the CDR3 is TGTGCCAGCAGCTTGCAGGGACAGGGGTACAATGAGCAGTTCTTC. Translating it yields CASSLQGQGYNEQFF.

V gene TRBV5-6 combines with J gene TRBJ2-1; 9 bases line up with TRBD2. The CDR3 runs 15 residues. After removal of 4 bases from V and 2 bases from J, the junction contained 4 bases not matched to a gene. Germline CDR1 reads SGHDT; CDR2 reads YYEEEE. CDR3 sequence: CASSRAGGTYNEQFF. The CDR3 bases are TGTGCCAGCAGCAGAGCGGGGGGCACCTACAATGAGCAGTTCTTC.

The gene calls are TRBV29-1 and TRBJ2-7; D unclear. CDR1 is SQVTM and CDR2 is ANQGSEA in the germline V gene. The V and J ends lost 0 bases and 0 bases respectively, with 9 bases between them. The CDR3 is made up of 14 amino acids. The CDR3 DNA follows: TGCAGCGTTGAAGATCGACGGAGCTCCTACGAGCAGTACTTC. Translating it yields CSVEDRRSSYEQYF.

This chain uses TRBV29-1 with TRBJ1-3; D unresolved. Trimming left V 0 bases short and J 1 base short, with 7 bases between. The CDR3 contains 14 residues. From germline, CDR1 is SQVTM and CDR2 ANQGSEA. In nucleotides, the CDR3 is TGCAGCGTTGAAGATCAGGATTCTGGAAACACCATATATTTT. This translates into CSVEDQDSGNTIYF.

The chain is built from TRBV29-1 and TRBJ2-7, with D possibly being TRBD1 (5 bases). The germline V gene encodes CDR1 SQVTM and CDR2 ANQGSEA. V gave up 7 bases and J gave up 1 base, with 11 bases separating them. The length of the CDR3 is 12 residues. The CDR3 reads CSAQQESYEQYF. CDR3 DNA sequence: TGCAGCGCCCAACAGGAATCCTACGAGCAGTACTTC.

The chain joins TRBV30 to TRBJ1-1, with TRBD1 identical over 11 bases. V was clipped by 2 bases and J by 11 bases; unmatched bases: 7. This CDR3 is built from 13 residues. Germline assignment: CDR1 GTSNPN and CDR2 SVGIG (reference sequence). The CDR3 bases are TGTGCCTGGAGTATAGGACAGGGGGCGATGGCTTTCTTT. This codes for CAWSIGQGAMAFF.

The chain recombines TRBV19 with TRBJ1-4; the D is unclear. The CDR3 has 13 residues. CDR1 LNHDA and CDR2 SQIVND come from the germline V gene (reference sequence). Trimming cost V 6 bases and J 5 bases, with 10 bases left between them. The chain's CDR3 is CASSWATNEKLFF. The CDR3 coding sequence is TGTGCCAGTAGCTGGGCCACGAATGAAAAACTGTTTTTT.

As to this clone: Different DNA sequences within this sample yield the same CDR3. The chain uses TRBV27 and TRBJ2-7; tentative D call: TRBD2 (6 bases). CDR3 length equals 13 residues. Germline CDR1 reads MNHEY; CDR2 reads SMNVEV (reference sequence). V was shortened by 5 bases and J by 2 bases, with 10 bases between the two germline ends. CDR3 in amino acids: CASSRRGAYEQYF. The DNA for the CDR3 is TGTGCCAGCAGTCGGCGGGGAGCCTACGAGCAGTACTTC.

The chain carries TRBV14 and TRBJ2-1, with TRBD2 as a possible D gene (5 bases). The CDR3 covers 18 residues. Germline V gene sequence: CDR1 SGHDN, CDR2 FVKESK. The ends were cut back, 0 bases at V and 8 bases at J, with 23 bases in the middle. CDR3 amino acids: CASSQEFLIGRLSDEQFF. CDR3 nucleotide sequence: TGTGCCAGCAGCCAAGAGTTTTTAATAGGGCGGCTTAGCGATGAGCAGTTCTTC.